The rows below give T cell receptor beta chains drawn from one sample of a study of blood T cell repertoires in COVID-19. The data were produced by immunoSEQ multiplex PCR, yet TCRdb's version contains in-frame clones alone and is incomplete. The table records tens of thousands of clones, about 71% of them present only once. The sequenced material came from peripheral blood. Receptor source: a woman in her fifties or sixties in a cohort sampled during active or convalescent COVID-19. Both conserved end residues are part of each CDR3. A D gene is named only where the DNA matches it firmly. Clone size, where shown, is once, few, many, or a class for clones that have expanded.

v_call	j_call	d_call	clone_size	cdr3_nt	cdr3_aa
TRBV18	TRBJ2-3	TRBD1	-	TGTGCCAGCTCACTCAAGGGGGCAAAAGATACGCAGTATTTT	CASSLKGAKDTQYF
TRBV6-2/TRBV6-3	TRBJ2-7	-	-	TGTGCCAGCAGTTACTTTGACAGCGCCTACGAGCAGTACTTC	CASSYFDSAYEQYF
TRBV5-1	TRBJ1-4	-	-	TGCGCCAGCAGCTTGGAACCCATCACAGGGTATGATTTCGAAAAACTGTTTTTT	CASSLEPITGYDFEKLFF
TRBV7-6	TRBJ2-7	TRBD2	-	TGTGCCAGCAGCTTAGGGACTAGCAGCCCGAGCTCCTACGAGCAGTACTTC	CASSLGTSSPSSYEQYF
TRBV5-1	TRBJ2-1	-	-	TGCGCCAGCAGCTTGGACGCGAATTCCTACAATGAGCAGTTCTTC	CASSLDANSYNEQFF
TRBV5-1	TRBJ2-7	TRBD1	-	TGCGCCAGCAGCTGGGACAGGGGGTACGAGCAGTACTTC	CASSWDRGYEQYF
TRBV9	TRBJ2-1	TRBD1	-	TGTGCCAGCAGCCTGGGACAGGGGGGCAATGAGCAGTTCTTC	CASSLGQGGNEQFF
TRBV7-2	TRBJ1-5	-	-	TGTGCCAGCAGCTTAGGGGGAGGGGGGCTCGGCAATCAGCCCCAGCATTTT	CASSLGGGGLGNQPQHF
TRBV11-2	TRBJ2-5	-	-	TGTGCCAGCAGCTTAGAGGGGGGGACCCAGTACTTC	CASSLEGGTQYF
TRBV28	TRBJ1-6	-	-	TGTGCCAGCAGTCGAAAGACAGCTTATAATTCACCCCTCCACTTT	CASSRKTAYNSPLHF
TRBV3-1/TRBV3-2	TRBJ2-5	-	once	TGTGCCAGCAGCCGAAGGTCAGGACAAAGCGAGACCCAGTACTTC	CASSRRSGQSETQYF
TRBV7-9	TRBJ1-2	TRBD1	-	TGTGCCAGCAGCTTAAACCAAGGGACAGGCTATGGCTACACCTTC	CASSLNQGTGYGYTF
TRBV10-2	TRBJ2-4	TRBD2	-	TGCGCCAGCAGTGTGGCTAGCGGGGGGCCGGGGGACATTCAGTACTTC	CASSVASGGPGDIQYF
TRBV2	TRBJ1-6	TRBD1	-	TGTGCCAGCAGCCCCGGGACAGTTGCCCTAAATTCACCCCTCCACTTT	CASSPGTVALNSPLHF
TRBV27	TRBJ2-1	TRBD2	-	TGTGCCAGCAGGGCTAGCGGGGGGGCGGGGAATGAGCAGTTCTTC	CASRASGGAGNEQFF
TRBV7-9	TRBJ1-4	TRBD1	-	TGTGCCAGCAGCTTATCGACAGGGACTAATGAAAAACTGTTTTTT	CASSLSTGTNEKLFF
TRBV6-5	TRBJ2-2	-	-	TGTGCCAGCAGGGCAGGGGTTACCGGGGAGCTGTTTTTT	CASRAGVTGELFF
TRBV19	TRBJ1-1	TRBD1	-	TGTGCCAGTACGGCAGGGGGCACTGAAGCTTTCTTT	CASTAGGTEAFF
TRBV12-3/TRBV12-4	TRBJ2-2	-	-	TGTGCCAGCAGCTACACCGGGGAGCTGTTTTTT	CASSYTGELFF
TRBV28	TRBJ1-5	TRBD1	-	TGTGCCAGCAGTGGTTGGGACAGGGACAGCAATCAGCCCCAGCATTTT	CASSGWDRDSNQPQHF
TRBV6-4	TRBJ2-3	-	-	TGTGCCAGCAGTACAGGGAGCACAGATACGCAGTATTTT	CASSTGSTDTQYF
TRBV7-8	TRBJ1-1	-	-	TGTGCCAGCAGCTCCCAAAGGGGGATCGCTGAAGCTTTCTTT	CASSSQRGIAEAFF